The 22 T cell receptor beta chains below all came from one sample that was sequenced in a study of T-cell memory formation after mild COVID-19. TCRdb passed the 5' RACE reads through MiXCR, listing each CDR3 protein once. This table holds about 350,000 distinct CDR3 sequences, roughly an eighth found once. The source material was PBMCs or a T cell subset sorted from them (not recorded which). These receptors were obtained from a man younger than 35 who had mild COVID-19 (a few samples of this study predate the infection). Cell type and time point are not known.

This clonotype appeared a few times. The J gene is TRBJ2-7, the V gene TRBV20-1, with D perhaps matching TRBD1 (5 bases). Per germline, CDR1 DFQATT and CDR2 SNEGSKA (reference sequence). The CDR3 spans 14 residues. Trimming stripped 6 bases from V and 0 bases from J, with 15 bases between. The CDR3 loop is CSARDSAGSYEQYF. CDR3 coding DNA: TGCAGTGCCCGCGACAGCGCTGGCTCCTACGAGCAGTACTTC.

V is TRBV7-2 and J is TRBJ2-2; the D call may be TRBD1 or TRBD2 (7 bases each). Germline V gene lookup returns CDR1 SGHTA and CDR2 FQGNSA. The CDR3 covers 15 residues. The ends were cut back, 7 bases at V and 7 bases at J, with 19 bases in the middle. The DNA of the CDR3 is TGTGCCAGCACCGCCCAGGGGGGGTCGAACGGGGAGCTGTTTTTT. It encodes CASTAQGGSNGELFF. The full variable domain, its missing parts supplied by reference TRBV7-2 and TRBJ2-2, is GAGVSQSPSNKVTEKGKDVELRCDPISGHTALYWYRQSLGQGLEFLIYFQGNSAPDKSGLPSDRFSAERTGGSVSTLTIQRTQQEDSAVYLCASTAQGGSNGELFFGEGSRLTVL.

By frequency in the sample, this clonotype is medium-sized. The gene calls are TRBV7-9 and TRBJ1-5, with D hard to call. The CDR3 covers 17 residues. Germline V gives CDR1 SEHNR, CDR2 FQNEAQ (reference sequence). Trimming removed 5 bases at V and 0 bases at J, with 17 bases between. CDR3 residues: CASSRYEGGYSNQPQHF. The CDR3 DNA sequence: TGTGCCAGCAGCCGTTACGAGGGCGGTTATAGCAATCAGCCCCAGCATTTT.

The J gene is TRBJ2-5, the V gene TRBV5-1; a weak D match, TRBD2 (6 bases). The germline CDR1 and CDR2 sequences are SGHRS and YFSETQ. V lost 0 bases and J lost 1, with 13 bases in between. This CDR3 has 16 amino acids. The CDR3 reads CASSLATSQAQETQYF. The CDR3 nucleotides are TGCGCCAGCAGCTTGGCGACTAGTCAGGCCCAAGAGACCCAGTACTTC.

This clonotype occurred a few times. The V call is TRBV6-5, the J call TRBJ2-6; D might be TRBD2 (7 bases). The CDR3 has 19 amino acids. Trimming shortened V by 2 bases and J by 0 bases, and 17 bases separated the two germline ends. Germline V gene sequence: CDR1 MNHEY, CDR2 SVGAGI. The CDR3 protein is CASSYQEGGAYSGANVLTF. The CDR3 DNA reads as TGTGCCAGCAGTTACCAGGAGGGGGGGGCGTACTCTGGGGCCAACGTCCTGACTTTC.

This clonotype was found a few times. The V gene is TRBV6-5, the J gene TRBJ2-6, with D possibly being TRBD2 (5 bases). Deletions cut 6 bases from V and 0 bases from J, with 18 bases between. The CDR3 covers 18 residues. Germline CDR1 reads MNHEY; CDR2 reads SVGAGI. The DNA of the CDR3 is TGTGCCAGCAGCCAGAGGGCAGCGGTGAGCTCTGGGGCCAACGTCCTGACTTTC. Translation gives CASSQRAAVSSGANVLTF.

The table lists this clonotype with a few counts. V is TRBV4-1 and J is TRBJ2-7, with a possible D match to TRBD1 (5 bases). The germline gives CDR1 MGHRA, CDR2 YSYEKL. V lost 4 bases and J 2 bases, leaving 12 bases between the germline ends. CDR3 length: 14 amino acids. DNA for the CDR3: TGCGCCAGCAGCCTAAGGCAGGGCGCCTACGAGCAGTACGTC. Its protein product is CASSLRQGAYEQYV.

This clonotype was seen a few times. The CDR3 nucleotides are TGCGCCAGCACCCTTAGCGGGATAGAGACCCAGTACTTC. It translates to CASTLSGIETQYF. V usage is TRBV5-1 and J usage is TRBJ2-5; TRBD2 matches 8 bases. The CDR3 is 13 amino acids. Unmatched junction bases numbered 5, after V lost 6 bases and J lost 4 bases. The V gene's germline CDR1 is SGHRS and CDR2 YFSETQ.

About this clonotype: Since a much larger clone is just one base distant, this may be a read error. The chain is built from TRBV6-2 or TRBV6-3 and TRBJ1-2, with 8 bases fitting TRBD1. The CDR3 extends over 13 amino acids. Trimming removed 6 bases from V and 4 bases from J; junction bases left unmatched: 4. The germline CDR1 and CDR2 sequences are MNHEY and SVGEGT. The CDR3 here is CASSHGQGYGYTF. The CDR3 nucleotides are TGTGCCAGCAGCCACGGACAGGGCTATGGCTACACCTTC.

V gene TRBV5-5 combines with J gene TRBJ1-2, with 7 bases that match TRBD1. Germline lookup yields CDR1 SGHKS and CDR2 YYEKEE (reference sequence). Germline trimming cut 4 bases from V and 4 bases from J; bases unmatched to any gene: 10. The CDR3 is made up of 15 amino acids. The CDR3 DNA reads as TGTGCCAGCAGCCTCATAGACAGGGTCATCTATGGCTACACCTTC. As protein: CASSLIDRVIYGYTF.

This clonotype was recorded many times. This chain links TRBV4-1 with TRBJ1-1; D not resolved. V lost 0 bases and J lost 2, with 7 bases in between. The germline gives CDR1 MGHRA, CDR2 YSYEKL. The CDR3 length is 14 residues. The CDR3 protein is CASSQDTSNTEAFF. The CDR3 DNA reads as TGCGCCAGCAGCCAAGACACCAGTAACACTGAAGCTTTCTTT.

This clonotype was counted many times. The chain joins TRBV4-3 to TRBJ2-5, with a weak D call TRBD2 (7 bases). V lost 2 bases to trimming and J lost 5 bases, with 9 bases between them. This CDR3 contains 13 residues. Germline assignment: CDR1 LGHNA and CDR2 YSLEER. CDR3 sequence (DNA): TGCGCCAGCAGCCAACGGGGGGCCGAGACCCAGTACTTC. Translation: CASSQRGAETQYF.

The chain employs TRBV14 and TRBJ1-1; TRBD1 is a possible D gene (5 bases). Deletions cut 1 base from V and 11 bases from J, with 11 bases between. The CDR3 is 12 amino acids. CDR1 and CDR2 from the germline V gene are SGHDN and FVKESK. The chain's CDR3 is CASSQGGEAAFF. CDR3 sequence (DNA): TGTGCCAGCAGCCAAGGAGGGGAGGCGGCTTTCTTT.

This clonotype turned up a few times. The V call is TRBV10-3, the J call TRBJ2-5, with D possibly being TRBD2 (5 bases). CDR1 is ENHRY, CDR2 SYGVKD, per germline. This CDR3 comprises 15 residues. Trimming took 3 bases from V and 1 from J, leaving 12 bases between them. In nucleotides, the CDR3 is TGTGCCATCAGTGATCCGGGAAGATTCCAAGAGACCCAGTACTTC. Protein: CAISDPGRFQETQYF.

This clonotype turned up a few times. The rearrangement joins TRBV6-2 or TRBV6-3 to TRBJ2-7; possible D gene TRBD2, 6 bases. V lost 0 bases and J lost 2, with 14 bases in between. The CDR3 loop spans 16 amino acids. The germline V gene has CDR1 MNHEY and CDR2 SVGEGT. The CDR3 coding sequence is TGTGCCAGCAGTTACTCGTCCGGGACTGGAACCTACGAGCAGTACGTC. Translating it yields CASSYSSGTGTYEQYV.

The chain is built from TRBV7-3 and TRBJ1-6; D remains ambiguous. The CDR3 loop spans 13 amino acids. The V gene's germline CDR1 is SGHTA and CDR2 FQGTGA. The V end was cut by 1 base, the J end by 13 bases, with 11 bases between. The CDR3 is CASSLNREAPLHF. CDR3 DNA sequence: TGTGCCAGCAGCTTAAACCGGGAAGCCCCCCTCCACTTT.

The chain carries TRBV7-8 and TRBJ2-6; a weak D match, TRBD2 (7 bases). Germline V lookup: CDR1 SGHVS, CDR2 FQNEAQ. This CDR3 contains 18 residues. V was shortened by 1 base and J by 0 bases, with 13 bases between the two germline ends. The chain's CDR3 is CASSLGRGGVSGANVLTF. The CDR3 nucleotides are TGTGCCAGCAGCTTAGGCAGGGGAGGGGTCTCTGGGGCCAACGTCCTGACTTTC.

This clonotype appeared a few times. The chain couples TRBV20-1 to TRBJ2-1; no clear D. The CDR3 extends over 15 amino acids. With 0 bases removed from V and 9 bases from J, the gap between germline ends came to 18 bases. Germline V gives CDR1 DFQATT, CDR2 SNEGSKA (reference sequence). CDR3 residues: CSARDAAPLPPEQFF. As DNA, the CDR3 is TGCAGTGCTAGAGACGCAGCCCCTCTCCCCCCTGAGCAGTTCTTC.

This clonotype occurred many times. The chain couples TRBV5-1 to TRBJ2-7; D possibly corresponds to TRBD2 (6 bases). With 6 bases removed from V and 7 bases from J, the gap between germline ends came to 11 bases. This CDR3 region has 11 residues. Germline values: CDR1 SGHRS, CDR2 YFSETQ. The CDR3 reads CASIPGGEQYV. As DNA, the CDR3 is TGCGCCAGCATCCCAGGAGGGGAGCAGTACGTC.

Ten or more counts support this clonotype. V is TRBV5-1 and J is TRBJ2-3; D not certain. Trimming cost V 2 bases and J 6 bases, with 10 bases left between them. The length of the CDR3 is 13 residues. The V gene's germline CDR1 is SGHRS and CDR2 YFSETQ. The CDR3 sequence is CASSFPRHDTQYF. The CDR3 region has the DNA TGCGCCAGCAGCTTTCCCCGTCACGATACGCAGTATTTT.

Details on this clonotype: With a much larger clone just one base away, this may be a read error. The chain carries TRBV20-1 and TRBJ2-5; D remains ambiguous. Per the germline V gene, CDR1 is DFQATT and CDR2 is SNEGSKA (reference sequence). The CDR3 is 12 residues long. Written as DNA, the CDR3 is TGCAGGGTCGGGTCGCGGCGGGAGACCCAGTACTTC. Its protein is CRVGSRRETQYF.

This clonotype was counted between two and nine times. The V call is TRBV12-3 or TRBV12-4, the J call TRBJ1-1, with a weak D call TRBD1 (5 bases). This CDR3 is built from 15 residues. V was pared by 6 bases and J by 3 bases, with 17 bases between. CDR3 loop: CASSGGTTGDTEAFF. In nucleotides, the CDR3 is TGTGCCAGCAGCGGGGGGACCACGGGGGACACTGAAGCTTTCTTT.